Below are 20 T cell receptor beta chains sequenced from a single sample in a study of OX40 agonist ivuxolimab in advanced cancers. The library was obtained by the immunoSEQ multiplex PCR assay. TCRdb took this table from immuneACCESS and kept in-frame rearrangements with V and J called. Such tables lack part of the clones; where checked against another copy, unresolved V genes explain under half of the gap, and the rest is unexplained. This sample gives around 58,000 clones in total; about 94% of them show up just once. The top ten constitute roughly 20% of the sample. The sample here was CD4+ or CD8+ T cells sorted from blood, taken in a trial of the OX40 agonist ivuxolimab. The origin of the receptors is an adult with an advanced solid tumor such as melanoma, head and neck, liver or kidney cancer.

The chain links TRBV4-3 to TRBJ2-1; 11 bases fit TRBD2. Germline V lookup: CDR1 LGHNA, CDR2 YSLEER. This CDR3 has 16 amino acids. V dropped 4 bases and J dropped 4; count of bases not matched to a gene: 6. CDR3 coding DNA: TGCGCCAGCAGCCTGACGACTAGCGGGACTTACAATGAGCAGTTCTTC. This sequence encodes CASSLTTSGTYNEQFF.

This chain joins TRBV30 and TRBJ2-7, with D possibly matching TRBD2 (5 bases). The ends were cut back, 5 bases at V and 3 bases at J, with 14 bases in the middle. The CDR3 is 13 amino acids. The germline V gene has CDR1 GTSNPN and CDR2 SVGIG (reference sequence). In nucleotides, the CDR3 is TGTGCCTGGGGCACGGGAACCCACTACGAGCAGTACTTC. Protein sequence: CAWGTGTHYEQYF.

J is TRBJ2-7 and V is TRBV2, with D possibly TRBD2 on 5 matching bases. The CDR3 runs 10 residues. CDR1 is SNHLY and CDR2 is FYNNEI in the germline V gene. V shed 6 bases and J shed 5 bases, with 5 bases lying between them. In nucleotides, the CDR3 is TGTGCCAGCAGGAGGGACGAGCAGTACTTC. Translated: CASRRDEQYF.

The rearrangement links TRBV5-1 to TRBJ2-1; D might be TRBD2 (6 bases). In germline, CDR1 is SGHRS, CDR2 YFSETQ. The CDR3 runs 17 residues. V was clipped by 4 bases and J by 0 bases, with 17 bases between them. The CDR3 bases are TGCGCCAGCAGCCCACGCGGGATACGATACTCCTACAATGAGCAGTTCTTC. Protein: CASSPRGIRYSYNEQFF.

V and J are TRBV27 and TRBJ1-1; TRBD1 aligns across 8 bases. Germline CDR1 MNHEY, CDR2 SMNVEV (reference sequence). With 5 bases clipped from V and 4 bases from J, the junction kept 6 bases outside the gene matches. The CDR3 extends over 14 amino acids. The CDR3: CASSLTGGSTEAFF. CDR3 DNA: TGTGCCAGCAGTCTCACAGGGGGTAGCACTGAAGCTTTCTTT.

This chain uses TRBV4-3 with TRBJ2-1; TRBD2 matches 7 bases. V shed 0 bases and J 4 bases; nucleotides not matched to a gene: 9. In germline, CDR1 is LGHNA, CDR2 YSLEER. This CDR3 has 17 residues. The CDR3 DNA reads TGCGCCAGCAGCCAAGATCTCGGGACTACGGAGTACAATGAGCAGTTCTTC. Translation: CASSQDLGTTEYNEQFF.

The chain recombines TRBV27 with TRBJ1-5; D is undetermined. The V end lost 3 bases, the J end lost 4 bases, and 4 bases lay between the germline ends. This CDR3 is 12 amino acids long. Germline V gene lookup returns CDR1 MNHEY and CDR2 SMNVEV (reference sequence). CDR3 nucleotides: TGTGCCAGCAGTTTCATTAATCAGCCCCAGCATTTT. Its translation is CASSFINQPQHF.

This clone was picked up one time. The chain employs TRBV5-4 and TRBJ1-1; D is unresolved. Trimming took off 5 bases at V and 1 base at J, with 12 bases between the two ends. CDR1 is SGHNT and CDR2 is YYREEE in the germline V gene (reference sequence). The CDR3 runs to 14 residues. In DNA, the CDR3 is TGTGCCAGCAGGCTTTCCTCGGGGAACACTGAAGCTTTCTTT. Residues: CASRLSSGNTEAFF. Complete variable domain (other parts from reference TRBV5-4 and TRBJ1-1): ETGVTQSPTHLIKTRGQQVTLRCSSQSGHNTVSWYQQALGQGPQFIFQYYREEENGRGNFPPRFSGLQFPNYSSELNVNALELDDSALYLCASRLSSGNTEAFFGQGTRLTVV.

The chain employs TRBV30 and TRBJ2-7; TRBD2 aligns across 10 bases. The CDR3 extends over 14 amino acids. V trimming: 2 bases; J trimming: 6 bases; junction bases outside the gene matches: 7. CDR1 and CDR2 (germline): GTSNPN, SVGIG (reference sequence). DNA for the CDR3: TGTGCCTGGAGTACGGCTAGCGGGAGTTCCGAGCAGTACTTC. Translating it yields CAWSTASGSSEQYF.

This chain connects TRBV6-5 to TRBJ2-7; D not certain. Germline CDR1 MNHEY, CDR2 SVGAGI. Trimming stripped 1 base from V and 2 bases from J, with 9 bases between. The CDR3 extends over 14 amino acids. CDR3 DNA sequence: TGTGCCAGCAGTTACTTTGTGGGGACCTACGAGCAGTACTTC. Encoded protein: CASSYFVGTYEQYF.

The chain couples TRBV7-2 to TRBJ2-1; 13 nucleotides align to TRBD2. There are 17 residues in the CDR3. Germline V CDR1 and CDR2: SGHTA, FQGNSA. The trim removed 1 base at V and 7 bases at J, leaving 7 bases unmatched. Written as DNA, the CDR3 is TGTGCCAGCAGCTTAGTACTAGCGGGAGGGACACTAAATGAGCAGTTCTTC. The encoded protein is CASSLVLAGGTLNEQFF.

The count of this clone is one. This sequence joins TRBV27 and TRBJ2-1, with no clear D. Germline lookup yields CDR1 MNHEY and CDR2 SMNVEV (reference sequence). The CDR3 covers 16 residues. V was pared by 3 bases and J by 4 bases, with 16 bases between. CDR3: CASSFGSAGIYNEQFF. DNA of the CDR3: TGTGCCAGCAGTTTTGGTTCGGCTGGGATATACAATGAGCAGTTCTTC.

The rearrangement joins TRBV19 to TRBJ1-5; D unclear. Trimming pared 5 bases from V and 2 bases from J, leaving 13 bases between. CDR1 and CDR2 from the germline V gene are LNHDA and SQIVND (reference sequence). This CDR3 spans 15 amino acids. CDR3 region: CASSPSFGGNQPQHF. The DNA of the CDR3 is TGTGCCAGTAGTCCTTCGTTCGGGGGCAATCAGCCCCAGCATTTT.

This rearrangement joins TRBV27 to TRBJ2-7, with D possibly TRBD2 on 5 matching bases. CDR1 and CDR2 from the germline V gene are MNHEY and SMNVEV (reference sequence). This CDR3 region has 14 residues. The V end was cut by 2 bases, the J end by 5 bases, with 13 bases between. The CDR3 nucleotides are TGTGCCAGCAGTTTAACGGGAACTCAGCACGAGCAGTACTTC. It codes for CASSLTGTQHEQYF.

The CDR3 region is CSVSGTSGRYEQYF. The CDR3 bases are TGCAGCGTTTCGGGGACTAGCGGGAGATACGAGCAGTACTTC. This chain joins TRBV29-1 and TRBJ2-7; 14 bases map to TRBD2. Germline CDR1 SQVTM, CDR2 ANQGSEA. The CDR3 is made up of 14 amino acids. J gave up 4 bases and V 5 bases, and 4 bases lay outside the gene matches.

V and J are TRBV6-5 and TRBJ1-2; 10 bases are a match to TRBD1. The CDR3 has 14 residues. Losses at the gene ends were 6 bases for V and 6 bases for J; bases not matched to a gene: 7. Germline-derived CDR1 and CDR2 are MNHEY and SVGAGI. This CDR3 reads CASRSPGQGNGYTF. CDR3 bases: TGTGCCAGCAGATCTCCGGGACAGGGGAATGGCTACACCTTC.

The chain links TRBV9 to TRBJ2-3, with D possibly being TRBD1 (7 bases). Trimming took 4 bases from V and 0 from J, leaving 15 bases between them. Looked up from germline, CDR1 is SGDLS and CDR2 is YYNGEE. The CDR3 contains 16 residues. CDR3 protein: CASSPGGQTSTDTQYF. The DNA of the CDR3 is TGTGCCAGCAGCCCCGGGGGACAGACTAGCACAGATACGCAGTATTTT.

V is TRBV21-1 and J is TRBJ2-3; no DNA check was done on the table's D call, TRBD1. TRBV21-1 is marked as a pseudogene. This CDR3 has 17 residues. DNA for the CDR3: TGTGCCAGCAGCAAAGCGCTGACAGCCCTAAGCACAGATACGCAGTATTTT. It encodes CASSKALTALSTDTQYF.

The CDR3 nucleotides are TGTGCCAGTAGTCCCCAAGGACAGGTCCTCAATCAGCCCCAGCATTTT. Translation gives CASSPQGQVLNQPQHF. The chain carries TRBV19 and TRBJ1-5; TRBD1 matches 7 bases. Looked up from germline, CDR1 is LNHDA and CDR2 is SQIVND (reference sequence). V lost 5 bases and J lost 3; bases outside the gene matches: 10. CDR3 length: 16 residues.

The chain couples TRBV9 to TRBJ2-5, with D maybe TRBD2 (6 bases). Germline values: CDR1 SGDLS, CDR2 YYNGEE. V dropped 4 bases and J dropped 6 bases, with 31 bases sitting between them. The CDR3 extends over 19 amino acids. This CDR3 is CASSPSGSTLLATVQTQYF. CDR3 in DNA: TGTGCCAGCAGCCCAAGTGGATCGACGTTACTAGCTACTGTGCAGACCCAGTACTTC.